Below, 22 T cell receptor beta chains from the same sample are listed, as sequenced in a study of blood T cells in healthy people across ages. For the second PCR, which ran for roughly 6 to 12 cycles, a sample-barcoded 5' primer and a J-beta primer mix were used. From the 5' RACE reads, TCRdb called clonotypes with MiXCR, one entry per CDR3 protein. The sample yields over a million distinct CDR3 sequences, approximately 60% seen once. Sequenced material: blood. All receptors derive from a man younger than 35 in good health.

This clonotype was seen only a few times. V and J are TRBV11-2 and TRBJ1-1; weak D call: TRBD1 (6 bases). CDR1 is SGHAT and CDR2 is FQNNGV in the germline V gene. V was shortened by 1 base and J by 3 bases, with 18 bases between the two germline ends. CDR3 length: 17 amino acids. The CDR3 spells CASSLGYRGGADTEAFF. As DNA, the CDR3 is TGTGCCAGCAGCTTAGGGTACCGGGGGGGGGCGGACACTGAAGCTTTCTTT. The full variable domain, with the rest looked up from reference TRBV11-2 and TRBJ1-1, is EAGVAQSPRYKIIEKRQSVAFWCNPISGHATLYWYQQILGQGPKLLIQFQNNGVVDDSQLPKDRFSAERLKGVDSTLKIQPAKLEDSAVYLCASSLGYRGGADTEAFFGQGTRLTVV.

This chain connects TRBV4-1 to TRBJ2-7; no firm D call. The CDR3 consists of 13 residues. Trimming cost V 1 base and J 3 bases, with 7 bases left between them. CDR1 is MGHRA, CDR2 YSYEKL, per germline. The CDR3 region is CASSQAFGYEQYF. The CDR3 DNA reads TGCGCCAGCAGCCAAGCTTTCGGCTACGAGCAGTACTTC.

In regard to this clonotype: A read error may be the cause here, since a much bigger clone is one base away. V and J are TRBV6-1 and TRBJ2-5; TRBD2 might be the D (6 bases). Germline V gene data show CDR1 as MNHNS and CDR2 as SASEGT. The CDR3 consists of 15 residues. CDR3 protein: CTSSESVGGQETQYF. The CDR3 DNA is TGTACCAGCAGTGAATCAGTCGGGGGCCAAGAGACCCAGTACTTC.

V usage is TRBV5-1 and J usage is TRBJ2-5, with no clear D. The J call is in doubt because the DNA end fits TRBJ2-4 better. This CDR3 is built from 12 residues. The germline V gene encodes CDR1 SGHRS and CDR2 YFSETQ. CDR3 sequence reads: CASSLDFDIQYF. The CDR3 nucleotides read TGCGCCAGCAGCTTGGACTTCGACATTCAGTACTTC.

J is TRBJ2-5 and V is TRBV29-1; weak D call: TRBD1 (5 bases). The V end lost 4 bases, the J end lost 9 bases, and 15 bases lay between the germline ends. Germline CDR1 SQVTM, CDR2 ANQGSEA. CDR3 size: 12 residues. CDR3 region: CSVVRQGGAQYF. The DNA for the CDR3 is TGCAGCGTTGTTAGGCAGGGTGGGGCCCAGTACTTC.

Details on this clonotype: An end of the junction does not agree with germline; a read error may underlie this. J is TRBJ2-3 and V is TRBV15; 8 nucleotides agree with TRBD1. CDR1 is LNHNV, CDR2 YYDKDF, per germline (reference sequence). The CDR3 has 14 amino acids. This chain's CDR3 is CATRTGRSIDTQYF. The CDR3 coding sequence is TGTGCCACCCGGACAGGGCGAAGCATAGATACGCAGTATTTT. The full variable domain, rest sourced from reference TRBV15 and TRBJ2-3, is DAMVIQNPRYQVTQFGKPVTLSCSQTLNHNVMYWYQQKSSQAPKLLFHYYDKDFNNEADTPDNFQSRRPNTSFCFLDIRSPGLGDTAMYLCATRTGRSIDTQYFGPGTRLTVL.

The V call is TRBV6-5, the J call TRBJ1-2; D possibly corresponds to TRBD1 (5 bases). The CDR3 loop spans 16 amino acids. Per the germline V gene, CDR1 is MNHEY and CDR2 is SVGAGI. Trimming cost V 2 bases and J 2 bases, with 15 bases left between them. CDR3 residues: CASSYGAAGLNYGYTF. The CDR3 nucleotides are TGTGCCAGCAGTTACGGGGCGGCAGGGCTAAACTATGGCTACACCTTC.

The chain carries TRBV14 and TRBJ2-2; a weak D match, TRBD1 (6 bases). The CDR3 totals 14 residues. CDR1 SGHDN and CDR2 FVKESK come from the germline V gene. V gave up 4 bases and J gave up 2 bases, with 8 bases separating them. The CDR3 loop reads CASSRDTNTGELFF. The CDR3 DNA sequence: TGTGCCAGCAGCCGGGACACCAACACCGGGGAGCTGTTTTTT.

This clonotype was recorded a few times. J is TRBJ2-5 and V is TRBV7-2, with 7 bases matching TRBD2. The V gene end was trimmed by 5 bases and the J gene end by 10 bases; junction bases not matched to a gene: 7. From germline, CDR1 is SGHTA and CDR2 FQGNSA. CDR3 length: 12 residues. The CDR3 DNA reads TGTGCCAGCAGCACCACTAGCGTGGACCAGTACTTC. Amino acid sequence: CASSTTSVDQYF.

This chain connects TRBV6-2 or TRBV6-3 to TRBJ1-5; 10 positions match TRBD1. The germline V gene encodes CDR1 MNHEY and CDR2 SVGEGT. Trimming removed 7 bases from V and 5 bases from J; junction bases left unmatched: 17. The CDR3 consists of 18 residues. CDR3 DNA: TGTGCCAGCATCAACCTCCCCGGGACAGGGGTTAAAGATCAGCCCCAGCATTTT. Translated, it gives CASINLPGTGVKDQPQHF.

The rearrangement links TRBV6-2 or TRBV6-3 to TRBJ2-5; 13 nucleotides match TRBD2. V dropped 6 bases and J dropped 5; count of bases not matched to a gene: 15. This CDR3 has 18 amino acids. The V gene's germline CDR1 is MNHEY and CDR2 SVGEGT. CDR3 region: CASSQGLLGTSGIETQYF. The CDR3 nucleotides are TGTGCCAGCAGCCAAGGGCTCCTGGGGACTAGCGGGATCGAGACCCAGTACTTC.

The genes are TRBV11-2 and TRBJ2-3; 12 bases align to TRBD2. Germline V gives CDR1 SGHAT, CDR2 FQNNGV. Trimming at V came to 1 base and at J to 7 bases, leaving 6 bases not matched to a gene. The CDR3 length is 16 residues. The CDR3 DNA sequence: TGTGCCAGCAGCTTAGGACTAGCGGGAGCGCGGAATACGCAGTATTTT. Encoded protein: CASSLGLAGARNTQYF.

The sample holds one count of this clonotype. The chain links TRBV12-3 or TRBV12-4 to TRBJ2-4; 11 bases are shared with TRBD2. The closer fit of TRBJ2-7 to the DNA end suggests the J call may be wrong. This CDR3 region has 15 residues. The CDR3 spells CASTLGASGRNEQYF. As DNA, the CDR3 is TGTGCCAGCACCCTAGGGGCTAGCGGGAGGAACGAGCAGTACTTC.

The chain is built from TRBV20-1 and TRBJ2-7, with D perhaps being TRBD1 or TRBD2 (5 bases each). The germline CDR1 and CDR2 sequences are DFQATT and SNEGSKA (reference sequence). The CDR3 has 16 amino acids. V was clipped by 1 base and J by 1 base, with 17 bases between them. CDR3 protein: CSARASGAGTSYEQYF. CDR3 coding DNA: TGCAGTGCTAGAGCTTCCGGGGCAGGAACATCCTACGAGCAGTACTTC.

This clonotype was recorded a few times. CDR3 amino acids: CASSLGPDTEAFF. The DNA for the CDR3 is TGTGCCAGCAGCTTAGGTCCAGACACTGAAGCTTTCTTT. V gene TRBV7-2 combines with J gene TRBJ1-1, with D uncertain. This CDR3 is 13 amino acids long. Germline lookup yields CDR1 SGHTA and CDR2 FQGNSA. Trimming cost V 1 base and J 3 bases, with 6 bases left between them.

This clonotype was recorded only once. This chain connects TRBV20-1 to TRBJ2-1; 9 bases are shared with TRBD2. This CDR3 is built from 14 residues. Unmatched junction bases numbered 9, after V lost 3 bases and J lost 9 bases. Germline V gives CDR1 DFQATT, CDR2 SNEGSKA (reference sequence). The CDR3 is CSASRGSGGTEQFF. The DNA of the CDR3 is TGCAGTGCTAGCCGGGGAAGCGGGGGGACTGAGCAGTTCTTC.

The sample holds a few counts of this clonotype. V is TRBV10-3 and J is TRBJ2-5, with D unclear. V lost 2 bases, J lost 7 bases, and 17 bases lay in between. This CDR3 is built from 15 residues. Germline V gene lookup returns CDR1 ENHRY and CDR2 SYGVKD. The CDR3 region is CAISEVSDPEGTQYF. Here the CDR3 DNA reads TGTGCCATCAGTGAGGTTTCGGACCCCGAAGGGACCCAGTACTTC.

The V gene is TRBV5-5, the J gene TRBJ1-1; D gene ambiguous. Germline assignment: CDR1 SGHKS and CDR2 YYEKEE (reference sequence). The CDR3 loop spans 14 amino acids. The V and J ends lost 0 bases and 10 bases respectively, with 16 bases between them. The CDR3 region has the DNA TGTGCCAGCAGCTTGGGGGTGAGAACAACCTCAGCTTTCTTT. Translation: CASSLGVRTTSAFF.

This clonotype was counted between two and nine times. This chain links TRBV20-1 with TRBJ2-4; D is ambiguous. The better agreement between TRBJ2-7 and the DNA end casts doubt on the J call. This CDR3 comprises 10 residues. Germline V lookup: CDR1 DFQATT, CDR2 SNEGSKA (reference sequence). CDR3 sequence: CSARDHEQYF. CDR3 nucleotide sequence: TGCAGTGCTAGAGATCACGAGCAGTACTTC.

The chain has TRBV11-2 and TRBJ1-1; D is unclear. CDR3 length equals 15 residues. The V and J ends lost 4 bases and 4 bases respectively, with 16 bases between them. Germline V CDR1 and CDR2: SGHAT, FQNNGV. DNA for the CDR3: TGTGCCAGCAGCTCGAATGCCTTGAGAGGCACTGAAGCTTTCTTT. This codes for CASSSNALRGTEAFF.

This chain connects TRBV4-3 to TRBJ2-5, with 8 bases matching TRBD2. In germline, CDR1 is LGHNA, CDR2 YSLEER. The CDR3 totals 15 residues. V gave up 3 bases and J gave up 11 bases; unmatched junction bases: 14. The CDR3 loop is CASSHGTRSGSEQYF. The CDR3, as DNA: TGCGCCAGCAGCCACGGGACTAGGTCTGGGTCTGAGCAGTACTTC.

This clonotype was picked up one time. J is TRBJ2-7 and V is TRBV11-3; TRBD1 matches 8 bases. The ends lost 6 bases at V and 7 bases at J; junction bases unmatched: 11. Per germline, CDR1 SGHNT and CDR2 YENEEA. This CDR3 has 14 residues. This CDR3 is CASSYRDRYNEQYF. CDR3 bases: TGTGCCAGCAGTTACCGGGACAGGTACAATGAGCAGTACTTC.